This entry lists 23 T cell receptor beta chains sequenced from one sample in a study of shared clonotypes between healthy human individuals. Produced via immunoSEQ multiplex PCR; TCRdb's table is partial and in-frame only. The sample includes around 690,000 clones, about 90% of them seen just once. Sequencing was carried out using memory CD8+ T cells from PBMCs. Subset defined: CD45RO+ cells pooled with CCR7-negative TemRA cells. The receptors stem from a man between 18 and 29 years old in good health. Some clones in this sample may be carry-over from other donors' samples.

This chain links TRBV9 with TRBJ2-1; no clear D gene. The CDR3 consists of 17 residues. Germline values: CDR1 SGDLS, CDR2 YYNGEE. Trimming removed 3 bases at V and 1 base at J, with 17 bases between. The DNA for the CDR3 is TGTGCCAGCAGCGCGCTCCCAAGCGTACTGTCCTACAATGAGCAGTTCTTC. It codes for CASSALPSVLSYNEQFF. Complete variable domain (other parts from reference TRBV9 and TRBJ2-1): DSGVTQTPKHLITATGQRVTLRCSPRSGDLSVYWYQQSLDQGLQFLIQYYNGEERAKGNILERFSAQQFPDLHSELNLSSLELGDSALYFCASSALPSVLSYNEQFFGPGTRLTVL.

The chain has TRBV4-3 and TRBJ2-5; the D gene is possibly TRBD1 (6 bases). V was pared by 1 base and J by 2 bases, with 11 bases between. Germline V gene data show CDR1 as LGHNA and CDR2 as YSLEER. The CDR3 is 15 amino acids. The CDR3 DNA is TGCGCCAGCAGCCAAGGGTCCGGACAGCAAGAGACCCAGTACTTC. Translated: CASSQGSGQQETQYF.

This chain uses TRBV11-2 with TRBJ1-1, with unresolved D. Germline CDR1 SGHAT, CDR2 FQNNGV. Trimming left V 1 base short and J 5 bases short, with 11 bases between. The CDR3 is 14 amino acids. The CDR3 loop reads CASSLGGQRTEAFF. CDR3 DNA: TGTGCCAGCAGCTTAGGGGGTCAGAGGACTGAAGCTTTCTTT.

This sequence joins TRBV9 and TRBJ1-2, with 10 bases lining up with TRBD1. In germline, CDR1 is SGDLS, CDR2 YYNGEE. This CDR3 region has 15 residues. V lost 3 bases and J lost 1; bases outside the gene matches: 3. The CDR3 protein is CASSATGGSNYGYTF. CDR3 sequence (DNA): TGTGCCAGCAGCGCGACAGGGGGCAGTAACTATGGCTACACCTTC.

Only a few counts were recorded for this clone. The chain recombines TRBV29-1 with TRBJ2-2, with D unresolved. From germline, CDR1 is SQVTM and CDR2 ANQGSEA. Trimming took 5 bases from V and 0 from J, leaving 4 bases between them. CDR3 size: 12 residues. For the CDR3, the DNA is TGCAGCGTTTGGTCGAACACCGGGGAGCTGTTTTTT. The encoded protein is CSVWSNTGELFF.

This clone was detected once. The rearrangement links TRBV10-3 to TRBJ2-1; the D gene is possibly TRBD1 (5 bases). The CDR3 is 12 amino acids. Germline CDR1 and CDR2: ENHRY and SYGVKD. V dropped 11 bases and J dropped 4 bases, with 12 bases sitting between them. CDR3 sequence (DNA): TGTGCCTCCCTGGGGCAGTACAATGAGCAGTTCTTC. It translates to CASLGQYNEQFF.

In nucleotides, the CDR3 is TGTGCCAGTAGTATGCAAGCAGGGAGCTCCTACGAGCAGTACTTC. Translation gives CASSMQAGSSYEQYF. The V and J genes are TRBV19 and TRBJ2-5, with D possibly being TRBD1 or TRBD2 (5 bases each). The J call may be faulty, since TRBJ2-7 better matches the DNA end. In germline, CDR1 is LNHDA, CDR2 SQIVND (reference sequence). This CDR3 has 15 amino acids.

This clone occurred once. The J gene is TRBJ1-1, the V gene TRBV27; D is undetermined. Germline lookup yields CDR1 MNHEY and CDR2 SMNVEV (reference sequence). Trimming took off 2 bases at V and 5 bases at J, with 15 bases between the two ends. The CDR3 runs to 15 residues. The CDR3 DNA sequence: TGTGCCAGCAGTTTACGCGCGGCCGGGTGGACTGAAGCTTTCTTT. Translation: CASSLRAAGWTEAFF.

CDR3 amino acids: CASSTGKETQYF. The CDR3 DNA reads as TGTGCCAGCTCGACAGGGAAAGAGACCCAGTACTTC. The rearrangement joins TRBV7-9 to TRBJ2-5, with TRBD1 identical over 7 bases. From germline, CDR1 is SEHNR and CDR2 FQNEAQ (reference sequence). The CDR3 is made up of 12 amino acids. J lost 3 bases, V lost 8 bases, and 3 bases had no gene match.

This chain links TRBV7-9 with TRBJ2-7, with D unclear. Per germline, CDR1 SEHNR and CDR2 FQNEAQ (reference sequence). With 3 bases removed from V and 3 bases from J, the gap between germline ends came to 24 bases. The length of the CDR3 is 18 residues. The CDR3 DNA follows: TGTGCCAGCAGCTTCCCCCTGGGTCAGAACTACGGGTTCTACGAGCAGTACTTC. Translating it yields CASSFPLGQNYGFYEQYF.

The chain recombines TRBV9 with TRBJ2-3; 8 bases are a match to TRBD1. Germline V gene data show CDR1 as SGDLS and CDR2 as YYNGEE. V lost 4 bases and J lost 6; bases outside the gene matches: 10. The CDR3 loop spans 15 amino acids. Written as DNA, the CDR3 is TGTGCCAGCAGCCCCTGGACAGGGTTTCGCGATACGCAGTATTTT. Translation gives CASSPWTGFRDTQYF.

This chain joins TRBV15 and TRBJ2-3, with D uncertain. Germline CDR1 reads LNHNV; CDR2 reads YYDKDF (reference sequence). Trimming removed 1 base from V and 4 bases from J, with 6 bases in between. The CDR3 is 13 residues long. The CDR3 DNA follows: TGTGCCACCAGCAGAGTGGGTGCAGATACGCAGTATTTT. Translation: CATSRVGADTQYF.

The chain is built from TRBV19 and TRBJ2-3; D is possibly TRBD2 (6 bases). There are 16 residues in the CDR3. Germline V gene data show CDR1 as LNHDA and CDR2 as SQIVND (reference sequence). Trimming stripped 6 bases from V and 2 bases from J, with 18 bases between. The CDR3 DNA is TGTGCCAGTAGGGTCCAGGGAGGAGGGGCCACAGATACGCAGTATTTT. Translating it yields CASRVQGGGATDTQYF.

The V call is TRBV19, the J call TRBJ1-1; 7 bases line up with TRBD1. Trimming removed 3 bases from V and 2 bases from J; junction bases left unmatched: 3. CDR3 length: 14 residues. Germline values: CDR1 LNHDA, CDR2 SQIVND (reference sequence). CDR3 region: CASSMGTVNTEAFF. The CDR3 bases are TGTGCCAGTAGTATGGGGACAGTCAACACTGAAGCTTTCTTT.

The genes are TRBV10-3 and TRBJ2-1, with TRBD2 identical over 8 bases. Germline values: CDR1 ENHRY, CDR2 SYGVKD. The J segment lost 4 bases and the V segment lost 6 bases, leaving 17 bases of the junction unmatched. The CDR3 has 18 residues. DNA of the CDR3: TGTGCCATCAGCCCCGCGCGGCTAGCGGGTCTCCGGTACAATGAGCAGTTCTTC. Translating gives CAISPARLAGLRYNEQFF.

The chain links TRBV28 to TRBJ1-2; 7 bases are shared with TRBD1. V shed 8 bases, J shed 4 bases, and the junction held 16 bases outside the gene matches. The CDR3 runs to 16 residues. CDR1 is MDHEN, CDR2 SYDVKM, per germline. Here the CDR3 DNA reads TGTGCCAGCCTGAATGGGGGCGGGACAGACCTCTATGGCTACACCTTC. Residues: CASLNGGGTDLYGYTF.

This chain uses TRBV7-6 with TRBJ2-2; the D is unclear. Trimming shortened V by 4 bases and J by 3 bases, and 6 bases separated the two germline ends. CDR1 and CDR2 from the germline V gene are SGHVS and FNYEAQ. There are 13 residues in the CDR3. The CDR3 is CASSSDYTGELFF. The CDR3 DNA follows: TGTGCCAGCAGCTCCGACTACACCGGGGAGCTGTTTTTT.

V is TRBV5-1 and J is TRBJ2-3; 10 bases are a match to TRBD2. Germline V lookup: CDR1 SGHRS, CDR2 YFSETQ. Trimming took 5 bases from V and 2 from J; bases not matched to a gene: 8. CDR3 length: 16 residues. CDR3 nucleotides: TGCGCCAGCAGGGGACTAGCGCTGAGCTACACAGATACGCAGTATTTT. As protein: CASRGLALSYTDTQYF.

The chain is built from TRBV7-8 and TRBJ2-1; 7 bases agree with TRBD2. CDR3 size: 16 residues. The V gene's germline CDR1 is SGHVS and CDR2 FQNEAQ. The ends lost 1 base at V and 2 bases at J; junction bases unmatched: 5. CDR3: CASSLVAGETYNEQFF. The CDR3 region has the DNA TGTGCCAGCAGCTTAGTCGCGGGAGAGACCTACAATGAGCAGTTCTTC.

This chain connects TRBV9 to TRBJ1-2, with TRBD1 matching 9 bases. The germline CDR1 and CDR2 sequences are SGDLS and YYNGEE. With V trimmed by 1 base and J by 4 bases, 5 bases remained unmatched. CDR3 size: 15 residues. The CDR3 loop reads CASSVSDRGAYGYTF. DNA of the CDR3: TGTGCCAGCAGCGTAAGTGACAGGGGGGCCTATGGCTACACCTTC.

The CDR3 sequence: CASSSHTGLAGGTQYF. The DNA for the CDR3 is TGTGCCAGCAGTTCGCACACGGGACTAGCCGGAGGGACCCAGTACTTC. This rearrangement joins TRBV28 to TRBJ2-5; 9 positions match TRBD2. Germline CDR1 and CDR2: MDHEN and SYDVKM. Trimming removed 4 bases from V and 7 bases from J; junction bases left unmatched: 13. The CDR3 has 16 amino acids.

V gene TRBV28 combines with J gene TRBJ2-1, with 7 bases matching TRBD1. CDR3 size: 16 residues. V gave up 4 bases and J gave up 3 bases; unmatched junction bases: 9. CDR1 and CDR2 from the germline V gene are MDHEN and SYDVKM. The CDR3, as DNA: TGTGCCAGCAGTTCGCCTTACAGGGGAGACTACAATGAGCAGTTCTTC. The encoded protein is CASSSPYRGDYNEQFF.

About this clone itself: Relative to the germline gene, one junction end is altered; a read error may explain this. V and J are TRBV20-1 and TRBJ1-2, with a possible D match to TRBD1 (6 bases). CDR3 size: 11 residues. Germline V gene lookup returns CDR1 DFQATT and CDR2 SNEGSKA (reference sequence). Here the CDR3 DNA reads TGCAGTGCTAGAGATATGGCAGGGGTGGGTTTC. The encoded protein is CSARDMAGVGF.